This TCR beta chain was obtained from a study of T cell responses to AZD1222 COVID-19 vaccine. TCRdb's table, derived via immunoSEQ multiplex PCR, lists solely in-frame clones and lacks some. The data show around 210,000 clones, with around 94% seen just once and roughly 1.8% held by the top ten. For this clone: The antigen remains undetermined. The same CDR3 is also encoded by other DNA sequences in this sample.

V lost 1 base and J lost 5, with 6 bases in between. The CDR3 sequence is 13 residues long. Germline V gene lookup returns CDR1 GTSNPN and CDR2 SVGIG (reference sequence). Study conclusions and caveats: Spike-specific TCR breadth and depth both grew after two AZD1222 doses. White British donors predominated, females outnumbered males, and clonal diversity was possibly underestimated. Regions left unmutated in variants are reportedly the target of nearly half of spike-specific TCRs. Spike was spanned by vaccine-associated CD4 TCRs, with dominance at 160-218 and 743-854.

The J gene is TRBJ1-6, the V gene TRBV30; D gene ambiguous. This TCR was recovered from an adult who received the MenACWY meningococcal vaccine as a control. The material sequenced was peripheral blood, taken 28 days after the second dose of the MenACWY control vaccine. The chain's CDR3 is CAWSGTDNSPLHF. As DNA, the CDR3 is TGTGCCTGGAGTGGGACTGATAATTCACCCCTCCACTTT.